The 32 T cell receptor beta chains below come from one sample, sequenced in a study of T cells expressing NK-cell markers. TCRdb reprocessed the 5' RACE reads, keeping one entry per CDR3 protein, no DNA. The data show about 190,000 distinct CDR3 sequences, and the top ten clones hold roughly a fifth. Source material: blood T cells: a sorted CD56 or NKG2C T cell subset, CD4+ or CD8+ T cells, or bulk PBMC T cells (not recorded which). These receptors were taken from a man aged 18-69 years in good health.

CDR3: CASSYDRPSYGYTF. This chain joins TRBV7-9 and TRBJ1-2; the D gene TCRdb calls, TRBD1, cannot be checked with no DNA. Germline V gives CDR1 SEHNR, CDR2 FQNEAQ (reference sequence). The CDR3 has 14 amino acids.

The rearrangement uses TRBV27 and TRBJ2-1; TCRdb's D gene call, TRBD1, goes unchecked for lack of DNA. The CDR3 loop spans 12 amino acids. CDR1 MNHEY and CDR2 SMNVEV come from the germline V gene (reference sequence). Here the CDR3 reads CASSDSYNEQFF.

This chain uses TRBV27 with TRBJ2-7; TCRdb proposes TRBD1, but this gene call is untestable without DNA. CDR1 and CDR2 (germline): MNHEY, SMNVEV (reference sequence). The CDR3 has 16 amino acids. CDR3 protein: CASSLTQIGGPYEQYF.

This chain uses TRBV19 with TRBJ2-1; absent DNA, TCRdb's TRBD1 call cannot be checked. The CDR3 extends over 13 amino acids. CDR1 is LNHDA, CDR2 SQIVND, per germline (reference sequence). The CDR3 spells CASSIAGGYEQFF.

The rearrangement uses TRBV27 and TRBJ1-5; TCRdb calls TRBD1, which cannot be checked without DNA. Germline-derived CDR1 and CDR2 are MNHEY and SMNVEV (reference sequence). The CDR3 runs to 15 residues. This CDR3 is CASSSGQGSGQPQHF.

This sequence joins TRBV7-6 and TRBJ1-1; TCRdb names TRBD1, which stays unverified in the absence of DNA. This CDR3 comprises 13 residues. The germline V gene has CDR1 SGHVS and CDR2 FNYEAQ. The CDR3 loop is CASSLQGKSEAFF.

This chain links TRBV12-3 or TRBV12-4 with TRBJ1-1; TCRdb names TRBD1, which stays unverified in the absence of DNA. The CDR3 loop spans 12 amino acids. The CDR3 protein is CASSQTVTEAFF.

V gene TRBV7-9 combines with J gene TRBJ1-6; TCRdb's assignment of TRBD1 cannot be checked, as there is no DNA. Germline V CDR1 and CDR2: SEHNR, FQNEAQ (reference sequence). The CDR3 loop spans 16 amino acids. The CDR3 protein is CASSTQGSGVYSPLHF.

The chain employs TRBV5-1 and TRBJ1-1; TCRdb outputs TRBD1, but without DNA this stays unchecked. This CDR3 contains 14 residues. CDR1 is SGHRS and CDR2 is YFSETQ in the germline V gene. The CDR3 reads CASSLTGFGTEAFF.

This chain joins TRBV5-4 and TRBJ1-2; TCRdb gives TRBD1 as the D gene, but with no DNA this cannot be confirmed. The germline V gene encodes CDR1 SGHNT and CDR2 YYREEE (reference sequence). The CDR3 totals 17 residues. The CDR3 is CASSLGTGTGDNYGYTF.

The rearrangement links TRBV19 to TRBJ2-1; the TRBD1 assignment by TCRdb is unverifiable without DNA. CDR1 and CDR2 (germline): LNHDA, SQIVND (reference sequence). The CDR3 is made up of 14 amino acids. CDR3 amino acids: CASRRDGLHNEQFF.

The V gene is TRBV21-1, the J gene TRBJ2-4; TCRdb gives TRBD1 as the D gene, but with no DNA this cannot be confirmed. TRBV21-1 counts as a pseudogene. The CDR3 is 14 amino acids. CDR3 sequence reads: CASSKRGGLNIQYF.

The chain uses TRBV13 and TRBJ2-1; TCRdb returns TRBD1, unconfirmable since there is no DNA. Germline assignment: CDR1 PRHDT and CDR2 FYEKMQ (reference sequence). The CDR3 has 16 residues. The CDR3 here is CAITRDSSGIYNEQFF.

The gene calls are TRBV27 and TRBJ1-1. The CDR3 has 14 residues. Germline assignment: CDR1 MNHEY and CDR2 SMNVEV (reference sequence). The CDR3 is CASSLGRYNTEAFF.

This rearrangement joins TRBV7-9 to TRBJ2-7; TCRdb's D gene call, TRBD1, goes unchecked for lack of DNA. This CDR3 spans 14 amino acids. The germline V gene has CDR1 SEHNR and CDR2 FQNEAQ (reference sequence). The CDR3: CASSLGGTNYEQYF.

The CDR3 loop reads CASSFSGIQYEQYF. The chain couples TRBV5-4 to TRBJ2-7; TCRdb's D gene call, TRBD1, goes unchecked for lack of DNA. The CDR3 has 14 residues. CDR1 and CDR2 (germline): SGHNT, YYREEE (reference sequence).

The chain has TRBV30 and TRBJ2-1; without DNA, the TCRdb call of TRBD2 cannot be checked. This CDR3 spans 14 amino acids. The V gene's germline CDR1 is GTSNPN and CDR2 SVGIG (reference sequence). The CDR3 is CAWCTSGAPNEQFF. The whole variable domain, filled in from reference TRBV30 and TRBJ2-1, reads SQTIHQWPATLVQPVGSPLSLECTVEGTSNPNLYWYRQAAGRGLQLLFYSVGIGQISSEVPQNLSASRPQDRQFILSSKKLLLSDSGFYLCAWCTSGAPNEQFFGPGTRLTVL.

The CDR3 region is CASSRWTGMGYTF. The rearrangement links TRBV6-1 to TRBJ1-2; TCRdb gives TRBD1 as the D gene, but with no DNA this cannot be confirmed. In germline, CDR1 is MNHNS, CDR2 SASEGT. This CDR3 contains 13 residues.

The CDR3 reads CSVGNYNSPLHF. The chain joins TRBV29-1 to TRBJ1-6; as DNA is missing, the TRBD1 call by TCRdb cannot be tested. CDR3 length: 12 amino acids. Germline V gives CDR1 SQVTM, CDR2 ANQGSEA. Supplemented by reference TRBV29-1 and TRBJ1-6, the full variable domain reads SAVISQKPSRDICQRGTSLTIQCQVDSQVTMMFWYRQQPGQSLTLIATANQGSEATYESGFVIDKFPISRPNLTFSTLTVSNMSPEDSSIYLCSVGNYNSPLHFGNGTRLTVT.

This chain uses TRBV5-3 with TRBJ2-1; TCRdb's D call of TRBD1 is untestable without DNA. TRBV5-3 qualifies as an ORF whose function is uncertain. CDR3 length: 15 residues. The CDR3 loop reads CARSLGTDRSNEQFF.

The J gene is TRBJ1-5, the V gene TRBV15. Germline assignment: CDR1 LNHNV and CDR2 YYDKDF (reference sequence). The CDR3 contains 15 residues. Here the CDR3 reads CATSRDRPMNQPQHF.

This chain joins TRBV2 and TRBJ2-1; TCRdb lists TRBD1, though no DNA is available to test this call. In germline, CDR1 is SNHLY, CDR2 FYNNEI. This CDR3 is built from 14 residues. CDR3 sequence reads: CASPSDGGAREQFF.

J is TRBJ2-6 and V is TRBV4-2. CDR1 is LGHNA, CDR2 YNFKEQ, per germline. The CDR3 contains 15 residues. This chain's CDR3 is CASSQDHMGANVLTF.

The rearrangement links TRBV6-4 to TRBJ1-1; TCRdb gives TRBD1 as the D gene, but with no DNA this cannot be confirmed. This CDR3 is built from 13 residues. From germline, CDR1 is MRHNA and CDR2 SNTAGT. CDR3 sequence: CASSDSPGSEAFF.

The V gene is TRBV5-1, the J gene TRBJ2-5; TCRdb proposes TRBD1, but this gene call is untestable without DNA. CDR3 length equals 14 residues. CDR1 is SGHRS, CDR2 YFSETQ, per germline. This CDR3 reads CASRYRDAGETQYF.

This chain's CDR3 is CASSLVDPGLFF. The chain recombines TRBV11-2 with TRBJ2-2. This CDR3 region has 12 residues. CDR1 is SGHAT, CDR2 FQNNGV, per germline.

This chain connects TRBV19 to TRBJ2-3. Germline loops: CDR1 LNHDA, CDR2 SQIVND (reference sequence). The length of the CDR3 is 14 residues. The CDR3 sequence: CASSIVSAADTQYF.

V usage is TRBV7-9 and J usage is TRBJ2-7; lacking DNA, the TRBD1 call made by TCRdb goes unchecked. The germline V gene has CDR1 SEHNR and CDR2 FQNEAQ (reference sequence). This CDR3 is built from 17 residues. The CDR3 protein is CASSLGTGPPFDYEQYF.

The chain carries TRBV3-1 and TRBJ2-3. There are 14 residues in the CDR3. Germline CDR1 is LGHDT and CDR2 is YNNKEL (reference sequence). This CDR3 is CASSQGVGTDTQYF.

The chain uses TRBV9 and TRBJ2-5; the TCRdb D gene call, TRBD2, has no DNA to confirm it. This CDR3 spans 15 amino acids. Germline V gene sequence: CDR1 SGDLS, CDR2 YYNGEE. This chain's CDR3 is CASSTGTSVEETQYF.

The genes are TRBV20-1 and TRBJ1-2; lacking DNA, the TRBD1 call made by TCRdb goes unchecked. CDR1 and CDR2 (germline): DFQATT, SNEGSKA (reference sequence). CDR3 length: 14 residues. The CDR3 here is CSARPQGEIYGYTF.

The CDR3 sequence is CASSQSGGGALNEQFF. The chain carries TRBV4-1 and TRBJ2-1; as DNA is missing, the TRBD2 call by TCRdb cannot be tested. The CDR3 has 16 amino acids. Germline V lookup: CDR1 MGHRA, CDR2 YSYEKL.